This T cell receptor (beta chain) was sequenced for a study of T cell clusters in autoimmune cytopenias. TRB was amplified from about 270 ng of peripheral blood genomic DNA per sample. Multiplex touch-down PCR amplified TRB using TRB-A and TRB-B pools in one tube. TCRdb re-called the multiplex PCR reads and gives one entry per CDR3 protein, without DNA. Its clone listing holds some 5,400 distinct CDR3 sequences. The data also belong to a second study, concerning T cell repertoires in aging, cancer and after chemotherapy.

Sequencing used peripheral blood. The source of this sequence is a human donor in good health.

The CDR3 sequence: CASSAGARNTGELFF. This chain links TRBV10-2 with TRBJ2-2; with no DNA, the TCRdb D assignment of TRBD2 cannot be verified. This CDR3 has 15 amino acids. The germline gives CDR1 WSHSY, CDR2 SAAADI.